This section outlines one T cell receptor (beta chain) sequence together with its context. This entry belongs to a study of blood T cell repertoires in COVID-19. Study-level information: Donors in the United States, Italy and Spain gave samples during acute or convalescent COVID-19. Sources were T cells, B-cell-depleted T cells, or PBMCs; the material itself was cDNA or gDNA.

V lost 7 bases, J lost 9 bases, and 22 bases lay in between. The germline gives CDR1 LNHDA, CDR2 SQIVND (reference sequence). The CDR3 length is 15 residues. As originally analysed: Reference gene primer amplification gave estimated nucleated cell counts. The table came from immunoSEQ multiplex PCR; TCRdb's copy has only in-frame clones and leaves some out. That table supplies the V and J calls and clone size; D and trimming were determined from the DNA. This repertoire shows some 76,000 clones, roughly 90% found once; its top ten account for about 0.5%. V gene TRBV19 combines with J gene TRBJ1-5, with TRBD1 as a possible D gene (6 bases). The sequencing sample was made of peripheral blood. The sequence was collected from a man in his 60s with acute or convalescent COVID-19. The CDR3 bases are TGTGCCAGTACCCTAGATCGGACAGACCGGGGGCCCCAGCATTTT. This sequence encodes CASTLDRTDRGPQHF.